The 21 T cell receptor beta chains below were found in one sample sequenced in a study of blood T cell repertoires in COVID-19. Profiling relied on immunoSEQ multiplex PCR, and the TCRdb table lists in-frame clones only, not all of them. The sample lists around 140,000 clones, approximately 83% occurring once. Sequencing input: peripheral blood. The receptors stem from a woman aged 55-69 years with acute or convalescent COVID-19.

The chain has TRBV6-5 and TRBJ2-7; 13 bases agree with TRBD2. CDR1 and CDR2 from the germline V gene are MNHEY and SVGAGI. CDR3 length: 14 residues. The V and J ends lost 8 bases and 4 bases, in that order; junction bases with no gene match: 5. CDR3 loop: CASLLAGGPYEQYF. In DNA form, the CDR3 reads TGTGCCAGCTTACTAGCGGGAGGGCCGTACGAGCAGTACTTC.

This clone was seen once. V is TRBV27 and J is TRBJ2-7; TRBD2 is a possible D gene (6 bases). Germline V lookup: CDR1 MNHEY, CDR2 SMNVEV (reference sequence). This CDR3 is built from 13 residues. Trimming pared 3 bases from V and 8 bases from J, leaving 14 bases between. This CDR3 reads CASSLLAFTQQYF. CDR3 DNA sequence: TGTGCCAGCAGTTTGCTAGCGTTTACGCAGCAGTACTTC.

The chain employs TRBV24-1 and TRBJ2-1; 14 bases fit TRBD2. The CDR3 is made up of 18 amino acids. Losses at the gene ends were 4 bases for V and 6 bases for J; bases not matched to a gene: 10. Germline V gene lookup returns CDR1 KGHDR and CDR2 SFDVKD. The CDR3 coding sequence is TGTGCCACCAGTGACCAGGGACTAGCGGGGGTGGTTGCCAATGAGCAGTTCTTC. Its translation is CATSDQGLAGVVANEQFF.

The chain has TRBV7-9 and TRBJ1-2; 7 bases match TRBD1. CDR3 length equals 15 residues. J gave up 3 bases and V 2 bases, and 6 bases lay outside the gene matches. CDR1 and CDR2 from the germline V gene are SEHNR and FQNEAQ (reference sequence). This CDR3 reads CASSLKEGADYGYTF. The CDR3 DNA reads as TGTGCCAGCAGCTTAAAGGAGGGGGCCGACTATGGCTACACCTTC.

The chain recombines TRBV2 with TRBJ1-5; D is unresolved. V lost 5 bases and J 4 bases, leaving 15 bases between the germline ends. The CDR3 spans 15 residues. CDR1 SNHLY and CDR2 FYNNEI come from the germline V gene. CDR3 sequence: CASSMEGGGNQPQHF. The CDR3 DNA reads TGTGCCAGCAGTATGGAAGGAGGAGGGAATCAGCCCCAGCATTTT.

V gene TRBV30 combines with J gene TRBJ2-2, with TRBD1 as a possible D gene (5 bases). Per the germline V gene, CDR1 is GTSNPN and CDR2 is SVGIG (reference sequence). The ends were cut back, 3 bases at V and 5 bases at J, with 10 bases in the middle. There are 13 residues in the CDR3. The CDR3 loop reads CAWSPQGTGELFF. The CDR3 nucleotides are TGTGCCTGGAGCCCCCAGGGTACCGGGGAGCTGTTTTTT.

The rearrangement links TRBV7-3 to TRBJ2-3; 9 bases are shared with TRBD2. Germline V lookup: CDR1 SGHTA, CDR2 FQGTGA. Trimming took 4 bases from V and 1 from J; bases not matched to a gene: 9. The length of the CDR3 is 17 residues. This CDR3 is CASSSPPQREGTDTQYF. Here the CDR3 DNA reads TGTGCCAGCAGCTCCCCCCCCCAGCGGGAGGGCACAGATACGCAGTATTTT. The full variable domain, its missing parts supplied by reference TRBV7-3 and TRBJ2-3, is GAGVSQTPSNKVTEKGKYVELRCDPISGHTALYWYRQSLGQGPEFLIYFQGTGAADDSGLPNDRFFAVRPEGSVSTLKIQRTERGDSAVYLCASSSPPQREGTDTQYFGPGTRLTVL.

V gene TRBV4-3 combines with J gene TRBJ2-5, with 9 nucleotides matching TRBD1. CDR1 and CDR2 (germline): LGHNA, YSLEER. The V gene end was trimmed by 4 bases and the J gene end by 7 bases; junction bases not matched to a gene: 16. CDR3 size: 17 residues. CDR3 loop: CASSPGYRGLSRGTQYF. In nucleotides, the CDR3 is TGCGCCAGCAGCCCAGGGTACAGGGGGCTCAGCCGGGGGACCCAGTACTTC.

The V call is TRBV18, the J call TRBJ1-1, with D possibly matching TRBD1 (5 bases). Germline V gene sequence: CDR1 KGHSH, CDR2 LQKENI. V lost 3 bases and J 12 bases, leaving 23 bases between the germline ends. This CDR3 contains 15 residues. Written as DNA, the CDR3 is TGTGCCAGCTCACCGGGGCAGGCGAAAACCCTTGGGACTTTCTTT. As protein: CASSPGQAKTLGTFF.

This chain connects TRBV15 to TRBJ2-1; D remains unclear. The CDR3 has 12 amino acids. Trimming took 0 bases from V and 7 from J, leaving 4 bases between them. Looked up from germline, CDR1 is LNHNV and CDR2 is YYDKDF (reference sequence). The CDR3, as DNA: TGTGCCACCAGCAGAGACTATAATGAGCAGTTCTTC. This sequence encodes CATSRDYNEQFF.

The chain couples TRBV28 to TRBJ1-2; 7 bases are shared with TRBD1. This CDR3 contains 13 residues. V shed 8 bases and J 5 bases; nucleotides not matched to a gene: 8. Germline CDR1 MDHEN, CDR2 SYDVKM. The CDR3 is CASQEGQKYGYTF. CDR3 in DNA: TGTGCCAGCCAAGAGGGACAGAAATATGGCTACACCTTC.

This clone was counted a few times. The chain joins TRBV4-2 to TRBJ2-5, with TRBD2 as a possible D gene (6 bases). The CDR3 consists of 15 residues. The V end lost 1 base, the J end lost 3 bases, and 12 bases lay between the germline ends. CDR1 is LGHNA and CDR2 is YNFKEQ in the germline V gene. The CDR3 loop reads CASSQAVGGKETQYF. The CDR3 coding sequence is TGTGCCAGCAGCCAAGCAGTCGGGGGAAAAGAGACCCAGTACTTC.

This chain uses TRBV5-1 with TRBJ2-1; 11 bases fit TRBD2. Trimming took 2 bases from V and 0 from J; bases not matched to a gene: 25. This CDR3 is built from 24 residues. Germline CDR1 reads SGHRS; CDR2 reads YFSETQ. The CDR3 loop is CASSLRHTTGTSGPRGPSYNEQFF. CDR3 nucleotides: TGCGCCAGCAGCTTAAGGCATACTACCGGGACTAGCGGCCCAAGGGGGCCCTCCTACAATGAGCAGTTCTTC.

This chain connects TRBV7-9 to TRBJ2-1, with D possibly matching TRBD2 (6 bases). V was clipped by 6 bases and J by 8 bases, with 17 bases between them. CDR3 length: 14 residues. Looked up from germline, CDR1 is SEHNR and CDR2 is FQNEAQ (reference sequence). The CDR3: CASRIGSVGDEQFF. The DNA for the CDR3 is TGTGCCAGCAGAATCGGGAGTGTTGGCGATGAGCAGTTCTTC.

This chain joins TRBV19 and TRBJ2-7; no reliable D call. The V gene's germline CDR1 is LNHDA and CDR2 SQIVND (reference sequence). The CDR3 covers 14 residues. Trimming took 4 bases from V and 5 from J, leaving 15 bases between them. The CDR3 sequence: CASSTAKEIDEQYF. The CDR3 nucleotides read TGTGCCAGTAGTACGGCTAAGGAGATCGACGAGCAGTACTTC.

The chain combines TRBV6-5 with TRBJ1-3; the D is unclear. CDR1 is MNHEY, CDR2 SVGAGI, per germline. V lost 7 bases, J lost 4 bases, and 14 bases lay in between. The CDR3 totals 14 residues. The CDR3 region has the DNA TGTGCCAGCAAGAGGAGTAATCTCGGAAACACCATATATTTT. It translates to CASKRSNLGNTIYF.

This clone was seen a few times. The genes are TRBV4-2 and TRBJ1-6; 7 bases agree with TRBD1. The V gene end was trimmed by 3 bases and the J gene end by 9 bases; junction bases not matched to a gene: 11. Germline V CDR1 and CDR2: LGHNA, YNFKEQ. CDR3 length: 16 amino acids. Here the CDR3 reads CASSQELQGKGSPLHF. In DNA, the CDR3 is TGTGCCAGCAGCCAGGAGCTACAGGGGAAGGGTTCACCCCTCCACTTT.

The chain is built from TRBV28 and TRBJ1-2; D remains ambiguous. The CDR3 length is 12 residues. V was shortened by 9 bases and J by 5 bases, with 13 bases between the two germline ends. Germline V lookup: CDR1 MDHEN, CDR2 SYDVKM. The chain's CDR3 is CASGPQAYGYTF. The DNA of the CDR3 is TGTGCCAGTGGGCCTCAGGCATATGGCTACACCTTC.

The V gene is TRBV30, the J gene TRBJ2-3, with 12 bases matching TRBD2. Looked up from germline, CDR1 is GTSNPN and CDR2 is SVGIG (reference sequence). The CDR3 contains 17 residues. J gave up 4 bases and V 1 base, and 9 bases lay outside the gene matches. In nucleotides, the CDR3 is TGTGCCTGGAGTGGACTTCGGACTAGCGGGATCGCAGATACGCAGTATTTT. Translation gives CAWSGLRTSGIADTQYF. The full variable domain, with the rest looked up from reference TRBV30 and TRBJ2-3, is SQTIHQWPATLVQPVGSPLSLECTVEGTSNPNLYWYRQAAGRGLQLLFYSVGIGQISSEVPQNLSASRPQDRQFILSSKKLLLSDSGFYLCAWSGLRTSGIADTQYFGPGTRLTVL.

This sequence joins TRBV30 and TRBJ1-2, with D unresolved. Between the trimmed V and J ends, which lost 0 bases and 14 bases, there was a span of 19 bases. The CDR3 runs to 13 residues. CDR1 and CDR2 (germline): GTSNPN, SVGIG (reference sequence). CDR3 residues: CAWSVMEVIVGTF. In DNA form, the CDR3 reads TGTGCCTGGAGTGTAATGGAGGTGATAGTAGGAACCTTC.

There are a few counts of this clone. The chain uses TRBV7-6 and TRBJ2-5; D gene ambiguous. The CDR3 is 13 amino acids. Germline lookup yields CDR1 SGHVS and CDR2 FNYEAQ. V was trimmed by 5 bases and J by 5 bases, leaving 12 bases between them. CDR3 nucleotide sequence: TGTGCCAGCAGCCTAGGCGGAAGGGAGACCCAGTACTTC. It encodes CASSLGGRETQYF.